The rows below give T cell receptor beta chains drawn from one sample of a study of cytomegalovirus exposure and HLA in healthy donors. Here immunoSEQ multiplex PCR was the method, and the copy in TCRdb shows in-frame clones only, minus some. Of approximately 300,000 clones listed, about four fifths are singletons. Sequenced sample: PBMCs. Every receptor here comes from a girl aged 2 to 10 in good health and CMV-seronegative. Each CDR3 is given with its conserved first and last residue. The D gene is left open where the match is weak. Only part of the rows carry a size: once, few, many, or a class if the clone is expanded.

CDR3nt: TGCGCCAGCAGTGACGGACAGGGCACAGATACGCAGTATTTT
CDR3aa: CASSDGQGTDTQYF
j_gene: TRBJ2-3
v_gene: TRBV10-1
d_gene: TRBD1
abundance: -
len: 14

CDR3nt: TGTGCCAGCAGCTGGACTCTCACAGATACGCAGTATTTT
CDR3aa: CASSWTLTDTQYF
j_gene: TRBJ2-3
v_gene: TRBV27
d_gene: -
abundance: -
len: 13

CDR3nt: TGTGCCAGCAGCTTGAGTCCCTCGCGGTACCTTAGCACAGATACGCAGTATTTT
CDR3aa: CASSLSPSRYLSTDTQYF
j_gene: TRBJ2-3
v_gene: TRBV7-3
d_gene: -
abundance: -
len: 18

CDR3nt: TGCGCCAGCAGCCAAGGGAAGGGCGGGACTGAAGCTTTCTTT
CDR3aa: CASSQGKGGTEAFF
j_gene: TRBJ1-1
v_gene: TRBV4-1
d_gene: -
abundance: -
len: 14

CDR3nt: TGTGCCAGCAGCCCACCGGGACAGGGGGGAGAGACCCAGTACTTC
CDR3aa: CASSPPGQGGETQYF
j_gene: TRBJ2-5
v_gene: TRBV4-2
d_gene: TRBD1
abundance: few
len: 15

CDR3nt: TGTGCCTGGAGTAAAACCCCTCTAGCGGGGGGGCTAAACATTCAGTACTTC
CDR3aa: CAWSKTPLAGGLNIQYF
j_gene: TRBJ2-4
v_gene: TRBV30
d_gene: TRBD2
abundance: once
len: 17

CDR3nt: TGTGCCAGCAGCTTATGGGCTAGCGGGACACCCTACAATGAGCAGTTCTTC
CDR3aa: CASSLWASGTPYNEQFF
j_gene: TRBJ2-1
v_gene: TRBV7-8
d_gene: TRBD2
abundance: -
len: 17

CDR3nt: TGTGCCAGCAGCTTAGTCGGAGCCTATAATTCACCCCTCCACTTT
CDR3aa: CASSLVGAYNSPLHF
j_gene: TRBJ1-6
v_gene: TRBV7-9
d_gene: -
abundance: -
len: 15

CDR3nt: TGTGCCATCAGCCACGGGGTGACTAGCAAGCTGTACGGGGAGCTGTTTTTT
CDR3aa: CAISHGVTSKLYGELFF
j_gene: TRBJ2-2
v_gene: TRBV10-3
d_gene: TRBD2
abundance: -
len: 17

CDR3nt: TGTGCCAGCTCACCACCGGGTTGGGCGGGAGCGGACATTCAGTACTTC
CDR3aa: CASSPPGWAGADIQYF
j_gene: TRBJ2-4
v_gene: TRBV18
d_gene: TRBD2
abundance: -
len: 16

CDR3nt: TGTGCCAGCAGCTTCTGGGCTAGCGGCCAAGAGACCCAGTACTTC
CDR3aa: CASSFWASGQETQYF
j_gene: TRBJ2-5
v_gene: TRBV7-9
d_gene: TRBD2
abundance: once
len: 15

CDR3nt: TGTGCCAGAAGGTTCGGGCTAGCGGGAGGGCCACGGTACAATGAGCAGTTCTTC
CDR3aa: CARRFGLAGGPRYNEQFF
j_gene: TRBJ2-1
v_gene: TRBV7-5
d_gene: -
abundance: -
len: 18

CDR3nt: TGCAGCGGGACAGTTAATGAAAAACTGTTTTTT
CDR3aa: CSGTVNEKLFF
j_gene: TRBJ1-4
v_gene: TRBV29-1
d_gene: -
abundance: -
len: 11

CDR3nt: TGCGCCAGCAGAACTACAGGAATCAGCACAGATACGCAGTATTTT
CDR3aa: CASRTTGISTDTQYF
j_gene: TRBJ2-3
v_gene: TRBV5-1
d_gene: -
abundance: -
len: 15

CDR3nt: TGCAGCGTTGCCCTCCAGGGGCACTATGGCTACACCTTC
CDR3aa: CSVALQGHYGYTF
j_gene: TRBJ1-2
v_gene: TRBV29-1
d_gene: -
abundance: -
len: 13

CDR3nt: TGTGCCAGCAGTGAAAACCAGGGGAGTCAGCCCCAGCATTTT
CDR3aa: CASSENQGSQPQHF
j_gene: TRBJ1-5
v_gene: TRBV2
d_gene: -
abundance: -
len: 14

CDR3nt: TGTGCCAGCAGTTTATGGACTAGCGGTAGTTACAATGAGCAGTTCTTC
CDR3aa: CASSLWTSGSYNEQFF
j_gene: TRBJ2-1
v_gene: TRBV28
d_gene: TRBD2
abundance: -
len: 16

CDR3nt: TGTGCCTGGACTCATCCGAAAGTGTGGCATGAGCAGTTCTTC
CDR3aa: CAWTHPKVWHEQFF
j_gene: TRBJ2-1
v_gene: TRBV30
d_gene: -
abundance: -
len: 14

CDR3nt: TGTGCCACCGGCGGGAGGGCCTACAATGAGCAGTTCTTC
CDR3aa: CATGGRAYNEQFF
j_gene: TRBJ2-1
v_gene: TRBV27
d_gene: TRBD2
abundance: -
len: 13

CDR3nt: TGTGCCAGCAGCTCCTTTGACGGTAACCAGGCGGGAGCTTTCTTT
CDR3aa: CASSSFDGNQAGAFF
j_gene: TRBJ1-1
v_gene: TRBV6-5
d_gene: -
abundance: -
len: 15

CDR3nt: TGTGCCTGGAGTCCTCAGGAGGGTCGCTCCTATAATTCACCCCTCCACTTT
CDR3aa: CAWSPQEGRSYNSPLHF
j_gene: TRBJ1-6
v_gene: TRBV30
d_gene: -
abundance: -
len: 17

CDR3nt: TGTGCCATCAGTGGTAGACAGTCCTACGAGCAGTACTTC
CDR3aa: CAISGRQSYEQYF
j_gene: TRBJ2-7
v_gene: TRBV10-3
d_gene: -
abundance: -
len: 13

CDR3nt: TGTGCCAGCAGCTTCAGGACTAGCGGAGAAATCTCTGGGGCCAACGTCCTGACTTTC
CDR3aa: CASSFRTSGEISGANVLTF
j_gene: TRBJ2-6
v_gene: TRBV9
d_gene: TRBD2
abundance: once
len: 19

CDR3nt: TGTGCCACACGAGCATTGGGCGGGGCGGGCACAGATACGCAGTATTTT
CDR3aa: CATRALGGAGTDTQYF
j_gene: TRBJ2-3
v_gene: TRBV2
d_gene: -
abundance: -
len: 16

CDR3nt: TGTGCGGTCGAACGAAGAGGCACTGAAGCTTTCTTT
CDR3aa: CAVERRGTEAFF
j_gene: TRBJ1-1
v_gene: TRBV6-5
d_gene: -
abundance: -
len: 12

CDR3nt: TGTGCCAGCAGTGTAGCACAGGGATGGGATCCCGAGCAGTACTTC
CDR3aa: CASSVAQGWDPEQYF
j_gene: TRBJ2-7
v_gene: TRBV2
d_gene: -
abundance: -
len: 15

CDR3nt: TGTGCCAGCAGTTTCGGGGGGACAGGAAATATTCTGTTTTTT
CDR3aa: CASSFGGTGNILFF
j_gene: TRBJ1-4
v_gene: TRBV28
d_gene: TRBD1
abundance: -
len: 14

CDR3nt: TGTGCCAGCAGTGTCGACTATAGCAATCAGCCCCAGCATTTT
CDR3aa: CASSVDYSNQPQHF
j_gene: TRBJ1-5
v_gene: TRBV5-5
d_gene: -
abundance: -
len: 14

CDR3nt: TGTGCCAGCAGGGTCGGGGAGCGGGGTCGAGGTGAGCAGTTCTTC
CDR3aa: CASRVGERGRGEQFF
j_gene: TRBJ2-1
v_gene: TRBV2
d_gene: TRBD2
abundance: -
len: 15

CDR3nt: TGTGCCAGCAGCTTAATTCCGGTGGGGGGGTCCAAGTACTTC
CDR3aa: CASSLIPVGGSKYF
j_gene: TRBJ2-7
v_gene: TRBV11-2
d_gene: TRBD2
abundance: -
len: 14

CDR3nt: TGTGCCAGCAGCGCTTTCGGGGAGACCCAGTACTTC
CDR3aa: CASSAFGETQYF
j_gene: TRBJ2-5
v_gene: TRBV9
d_gene: -
abundance: -
len: 12

CDR3nt: TGCAGCGTCTGGGGGGACTATACATCCTACGAGCAGTACTTC
CDR3aa: CSVWGDYTSYEQYF
j_gene: TRBJ2-7
v_gene: TRBV29-1
d_gene: TRBD2
abundance: -
len: 14

CDR3nt: TGTGCCAGCTCACCAGGGGCTGCCTCGGGCGGCGAGCAGTACTTC
CDR3aa: CASSPGAASGGEQYF
j_gene: TRBJ2-7
v_gene: TRBV18
d_gene: -
abundance: -
len: 15

CDR3nt: TGTGCCAGCAGCTTGGGTGGGCTCTCCTACGAGCAGTACTTC
CDR3aa: CASSLGGLSYEQYF
j_gene: TRBJ2-7
v_gene: TRBV5-4
d_gene: -
abundance: -
len: 14

CDR3nt: TGTGCCAGCAGCTTAGCCCTTTGGACCGCCGCTGGGGAGCTGTTCTTT
CDR3aa: CASSLALWTAAGELFF
j_gene: TRBJ2-2
v_gene: TRBV7-6
d_gene: -
abundance: once
len: 16

CDR3nt: TGCGCCAGCAGCCCAACTCCGGGACTAGCGGTCCAAGAGACCCAGTACTTC
CDR3aa: CASSPTPGLAVQETQYF
j_gene: TRBJ2-5
v_gene: TRBV5-1
d_gene: TRBD2
abundance: -
len: 17

CDR3nt: TGTGCCAGCAGTTTTAGCGGGGGGGAGAAGACCCAGTACTTC
CDR3aa: CASSFSGGEKTQYF
j_gene: TRBJ2-5
v_gene: TRBV6-5
d_gene: TRBD2
abundance: once
len: 14

CDR3nt: TGTGCCAGCAGTCCGGGACTAGCGGGGGGGGAGCAGTTCTTC
CDR3aa: CASSPGLAGGEQFF
j_gene: TRBJ2-1
v_gene: TRBV2
d_gene: TRBD2
abundance: -
len: 14

CDR3nt: TGCAGCGTTGAAGGAGGGAATGAGCAGTACTTC
CDR3aa: CSVEGGNEQYF
j_gene: TRBJ2-7
v_gene: TRBV29-1
d_gene: -
abundance: few
len: 11

CDR3nt: TGCGCCCCATCCCGGGGTGGCGATCGGAACACTGAAGCTTTCTTT
CDR3aa: CAPSRGGDRNTEAFF
j_gene: TRBJ1-1
v_gene: TRBV5-6
d_gene: -
abundance: once
len: 15

CDR3nt: TGTGCCAGCAGCCCCCCTAGACAGCTTAACACTGAAGCTTTCTTT
CDR3aa: CASSPPRQLNTEAFF
j_gene: TRBJ1-1
v_gene: TRBV9
d_gene: -
abundance: -
len: 15

CDR3nt: TGTGCCTGGAGTGTACAGGGTTTGGGTGGCTACACCTTC
CDR3aa: CAWSVQGLGGYTF
j_gene: TRBJ1-2
v_gene: TRBV30
d_gene: -
abundance: -
len: 13

CDR3nt: TGTGCCAGCAGTGAACAGGGTCGGCAGCCCCAGCATTTT
CDR3aa: CASSEQGRQPQHF
j_gene: TRBJ1-5
v_gene: TRBV2
d_gene: -
abundance: -
len: 13

CDR3nt: TGTGCCAACCGATGGGCAGGGGGATACTACGAGCAGTACTTC
CDR3aa: CANRWAGGYYEQYF
j_gene: TRBJ2-7
v_gene: TRBV6-5
d_gene: TRBD1
abundance: -
len: 14

CDR3nt: TGTGCCAGCAGCAAGGGAGTATTTTTTGCGGTGTGGCTACCCTCGGACGAGCAGTACTTC
CDR3aa: CASSKGVFFAVWLPSDEQYF
j_gene: TRBJ2-7
v_gene: TRBV21-1
d_gene: -
abundance: -
len: 20

CDR3nt: TGTGCTAGTGGTTTTCGGCCCGGGGAGACCCAGTACTTC
CDR3aa: CASGFRPGETQYF
j_gene: TRBJ2-5
v_gene: TRBV12-5
d_gene: -
abundance: -
len: 13

CDR3nt: TGTGCCAGCAGCTTGGATGCAGGGCCTCTCTATGGCTACACCTTC
CDR3aa: CASSLDAGPLYGYTF
j_gene: TRBJ1-2
v_gene: TRBV5-5
d_gene: -
abundance: -
len: 15

CDR3nt: TGCGCCAGCAGCTTGCGGTCAGGGGGAAACGAGCAGTACTTC
CDR3aa: CASSLRSGGNEQYF
j_gene: TRBJ2-7
v_gene: TRBV5-1
d_gene: TRBD1
abundance: -
len: 14

CDR3nt: TGTGCCAGTAGTATATGGGACAGAAACACTGAAGCTTTCTTT
CDR3aa: CASSIWDRNTEAFF
j_gene: TRBJ1-1
v_gene: TRBV19
d_gene: TRBD1
abundance: -
len: 14

CDR3nt: TGCGCCAGCCGGCGTGGGGCTCCTCCGGCTAACTATGGCTACACCTTC
CDR3aa: CASRRGAPPANYGYTF
j_gene: TRBJ1-2
v_gene: TRBV5-1
d_gene: -
abundance: -
len: 16

CDR3nt: TGTGCCAGCAGCGTAGAAGGGGGCGGCAGCACAGATACGCAGTATTTT
CDR3aa: CASSVEGGGSTDTQYF
j_gene: TRBJ2-3
v_gene: TRBV9
d_gene: TRBD1
abundance: -
len: 16

CDR3nt: TGCGCCACCGCAACTAGGGTTGGTGAGCAGTTCTTC
CDR3aa: CATATRVGEQFF
j_gene: TRBJ2-1
v_gene: TRBV4-1
d_gene: -
abundance: -
len: 12

CDR3nt: TGCGCCAGCAGCCAACCTACAGGGAAGGCTGGAAACACCATATATTTT
CDR3aa: CASSQPTGKAGNTIYF
j_gene: TRBJ1-3
v_gene: TRBV4-1
d_gene: -
abundance: -
len: 16